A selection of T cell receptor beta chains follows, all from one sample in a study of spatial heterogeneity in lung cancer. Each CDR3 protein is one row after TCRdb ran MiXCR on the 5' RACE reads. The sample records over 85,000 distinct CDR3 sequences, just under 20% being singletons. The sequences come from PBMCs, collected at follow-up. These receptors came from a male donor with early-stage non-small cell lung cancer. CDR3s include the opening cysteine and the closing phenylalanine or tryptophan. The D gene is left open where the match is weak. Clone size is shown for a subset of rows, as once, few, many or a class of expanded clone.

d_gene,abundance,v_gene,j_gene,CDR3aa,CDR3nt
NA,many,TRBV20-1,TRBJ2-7,CSARDLDSYEQYF,TGCAGTGCTCGGGACCTAGACTCCTACGAGCAGTACTTC
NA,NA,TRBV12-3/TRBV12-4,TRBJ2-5,CASSRPLGEQTQYF,TGTGCCAGCAGTCGCCCCCTGGGGGAACAGACCCAGTACTTC
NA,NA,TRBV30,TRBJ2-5,CAWSPHRETQYF,TGTGCCTGGAGTCCCCATCGAGAGACCCAGTACTTC
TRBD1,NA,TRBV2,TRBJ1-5,CASSAGTGNQPQHF,TGTGCCAGCAGTGCTGGGACAGGGAATCAGCCCCAGCATTTT
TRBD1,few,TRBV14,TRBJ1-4,CASKGGIATNEKLFF,TGTGCCAGCAAAGGGGGCATTGCAACTAATGAAAAACTGTTTTTT
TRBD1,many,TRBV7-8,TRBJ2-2,CASSQSDRGSGELFF,TGTGCCAGCAGCCAGTCAGACAGGGGCTCCGGGGAGCTGTTTTTT
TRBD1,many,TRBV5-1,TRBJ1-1,CASSGTGTGVPGGEAFF,TGCGCCAGCAGCGGGACCGGGACAGGGGTCCCGGGGGGCGAAGCTTTCTTT
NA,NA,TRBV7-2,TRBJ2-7,CASSSTHAGYEQYF,TGTGCCAGCAGCTCTACGCATGCTGGCTACGAGCAGTACTTC
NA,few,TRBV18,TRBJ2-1,CASSQRQHDTYNEQFF,TGTGCCAGCTCGCAACGGCAACATGACACCTACAATGAGCAGTTCTTC
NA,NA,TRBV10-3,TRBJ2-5,CAISVHGTPQETQYF,TGTGCCATCAGTGTCCACGGGACCCCACAAGAGACCCAGTACTTC
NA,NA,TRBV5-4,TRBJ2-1,CASSLWNNEQFF,TGTGCCAGCAGCTTGTGGAACAATGAGCAGTTCTTC
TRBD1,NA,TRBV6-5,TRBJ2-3,CASSRRDRPTDTQYF,TGTGCCAGCAGTCGTCGGGACAGGCCCACAGATACGCAGTATTTT
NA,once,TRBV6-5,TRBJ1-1,CASSYFGTGTEAFF,TGTGCCAGCAGTTACTTCGGGACCGGGACTGAAGCTTTCTTT
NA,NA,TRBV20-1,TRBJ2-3,CSAEARDMSTDTQYF,TGCAGTGCCGAAGCCCGGGACATGAGCACAGATACGCAGTATTTT
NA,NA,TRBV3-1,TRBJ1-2,CASSQERDRYGYTF,TGTGCCAGCAGCCAAGAACGGGATCGGTATGGCTACACCTTC
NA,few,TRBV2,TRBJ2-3,CASSGVQSTDTQYF,TGTGCCAGCAGTGGGGTACAGAGCACAGATACGCAGTATTTT
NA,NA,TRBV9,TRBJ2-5,CASSVGNTQETQYF,TGTGCCAGCAGCGTAGGGAACACCCAAGAGACCCAGTACTTC
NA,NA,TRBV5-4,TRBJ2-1,CASSLPGTTQFF,TGTGCCAGCAGCTTGCCCGGGACGACGCAGTTCTTC
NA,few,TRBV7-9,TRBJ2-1,CASSPEFYNEQFF,TGTGCCAGCAGCCCAGAATTTTACAATGAGCAGTTCTTC
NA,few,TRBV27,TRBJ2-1,CASSLSGTSYNEQFF,TGTGCCAGCAGTTTATCGGGGACATCCTACAATGAGCAGTTCTTC
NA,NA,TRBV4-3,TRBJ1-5,CASSQDRLGNQPQHF,TGCGCCAGCAGCCAAGACAGGCTTGGCAATCAGCCCCAGCATTTT
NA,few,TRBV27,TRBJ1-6,CASSLRGNNSPLHF,TGTGCCAGCAGTTTACGAGGGAACAATTCACCCCTCCACTTT
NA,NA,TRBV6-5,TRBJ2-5,CASSYTDSQETQYF,TGTGCCAGCAGTTATACGGACAGCCAAGAGACCCAGTACTTC
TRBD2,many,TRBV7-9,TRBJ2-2,CASSTGLAGTGELFF,TGTGCCAGCAGCACTGGACTAGCGGGCACCGGGGAGCTGTTTTTT
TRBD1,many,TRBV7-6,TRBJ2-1,CASSPSSGTGEFF,TGTGCCAGCAGCCCGAGCTCCGGGACAGGGGAGTTCTTC
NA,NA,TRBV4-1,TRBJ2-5,CASSQTPAGETQYF,TGCGCCAGCAGCCAGACTCCCGCGGGGGAGACCCAGTACTTC
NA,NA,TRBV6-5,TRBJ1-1,CASSYKGQSTEASF,TGTGCCAGCAGTTACAAGGGGCAGAGCACTGAAGCTTCCTTT
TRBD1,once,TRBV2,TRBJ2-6,CASSRGQTISGANVLTF,TGTGCCAGCTCAAGGGGACAGACAATCTCTGGGGCCAACGTCCTGACTTTC
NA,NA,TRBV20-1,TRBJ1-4,CSAGPSGRDNEKLFF,TGCAGTGCTGGACCTTCGGGACGGGACAATGAAAAACTGTTTTTT
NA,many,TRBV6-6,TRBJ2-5,CATTLGRRETQYF,TGTGCCACAACCCTGGGGCGTCGAGAGACCCAGTACTTC
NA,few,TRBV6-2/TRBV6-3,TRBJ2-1,CASSLLRNEQFF,TGTGCCAGCAGCTTACTCCGTAATGAGCAGTTCTTC
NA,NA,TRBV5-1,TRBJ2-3,CASAGGRGTDTQYF,TGCGCCAGCGCTGGCGGGCGGGGCACAGATACGCAGTATTTT
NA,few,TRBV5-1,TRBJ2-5,CASSLSVRQETQYF,TGCGCCAGCAGCTTGAGTGTCAGGCAAGAGACCCAGTACTTC
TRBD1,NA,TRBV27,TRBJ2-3,CASRRTGGDTQYF,TGTGCCAGCAGGCGGACAGGGGGTGATACGCAGTATTTT
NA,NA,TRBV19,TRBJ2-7,CASSTTRLGRREQYF,TGTGCCAGTAGTACTACCCGGCTGGGAAGGAGGGAGCAGTACTTC
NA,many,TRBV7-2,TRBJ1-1,CARDNHPGGARYTEAFF,TGTGCCAGGGATAATCACCCGGGGGGGGCGCGGTACACTGAAGCTTTCTTT
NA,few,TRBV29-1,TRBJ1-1,CSVERQMNTEAFF,TGCAGCGTTGAGCGGCAGATGAACACTGAAGCTTTCTTT
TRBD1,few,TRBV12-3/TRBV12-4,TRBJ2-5,CASSKRQGAGETQYF,TGTGCCAGCAGTAAGCGACAGGGGGCGGGGGAGACCCAGTACTTC
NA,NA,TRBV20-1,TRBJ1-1,CTLMVGAEAFF,TGCACCCTAATGGTGGGGGCTGAAGCTTTCTTT
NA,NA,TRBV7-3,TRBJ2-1,CASSAAGRVGGEQFF,TGTGCCAGCAGCGCAGCGGGTAGAGTAGGAGGTGAGCAGTTCTTC
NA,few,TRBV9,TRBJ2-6,CASSDRQSSGANVLTF,TGTGCCAGCAGCGACCGACAGAGCTCTGGGGCCAACGTCCTGACTTTC
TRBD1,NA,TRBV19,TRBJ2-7,CASRPTGDRHEQYF,TGTGCCAGTAGGCCGACAGGGGACCGCCACGAGCAGTACTTC
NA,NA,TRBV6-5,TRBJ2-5,CASSYRGDYQETQYF,TGTGCCAGCAGTTACAGGGGGGACTACCAAGAGACCCAGTACTTC
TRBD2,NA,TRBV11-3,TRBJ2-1,CASSGGRLAGVDEQFF,TGTGCCAGCAGCGGGGGGCGGCTAGCGGGAGTCGATGAGCAGTTCTTC
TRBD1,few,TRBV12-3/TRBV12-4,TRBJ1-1,CASSRDRGNTEAFF,TGTGCCAGCAGCCGGGACAGGGGAAACACTGAAGCTTTCTTT
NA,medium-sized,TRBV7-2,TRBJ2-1,CASSLLTHNEQFF,TGTGCCAGCAGCCTGTTGACTCACAATGAGCAGTTCTTC
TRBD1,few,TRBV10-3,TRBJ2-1,CANQGTGTDEQFF,TGTGCCAACCAAGGGACAGGGACGGATGAGCAGTTCTTC
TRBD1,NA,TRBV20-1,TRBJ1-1,CSARGTGDLNTEAFF,TGCAGTGCTAGGGGGACAGGAGATTTGAACACTGAAGCTTTCTTT
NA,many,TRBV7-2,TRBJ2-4,CASSSTGRPTNIQYF,TGTGCCAGCAGCTCGACGGGACGACCGACGAACATTCAGTACTTC
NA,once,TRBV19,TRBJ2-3,CASSPQGEADTQYF,TGTGCCAGTAGTCCGCAGGGAGAGGCAGATACGCAGTATTTT
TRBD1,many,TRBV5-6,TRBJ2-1,CASSLTGVAYNEQFF,TGTGCCAGCAGCTTGACAGGGGTGGCCTACAATGAGCAGTTCTTC